The 5 T cell receptor beta chains presented below share a single source sample, sequenced in a study of cytomegalovirus exposure and HLA in healthy donors. Sequenced by immunoSEQ multiplex PCR; TCRdb stores in-frame clones only, minus some. The table has around 150,000 clones, roughly 84% seen once. What was sequenced was PBMCs. Source of these receptors: a man aged 30-40 years in good health and CMV-seropositive.

This clone was seen more than once but under ten times. The chain is built from TRBV18 and TRBJ2-7; TRBD2 agrees at 7 bases. After removal of 5 bases from V and 12 bases from J, the junction contained 7 bases not matched to a gene. Germline lookup yields CDR1 KGHSH and CDR2 LQKENI. CDR3 size: 11 residues. DNA for the CDR3: TGTGCCAGCTCATCGGGGGACTACACGTACTTC. It translates to CASSSGDYTYF.

The chain recombines TRBV11-3 with TRBJ2-1, with TRBD2 matching over 14 bases. Germline loops: CDR1 SGHNT, CDR2 YENEEA. V shed 5 bases and J 9 bases; nucleotides not matched to a gene: 9. The CDR3 runs 16 residues. The CDR3 is CASSPPGLAGESEQFF. The CDR3 DNA sequence: TGTGCCAGCAGCCCCCCGGGACTAGCGGGAGAGTCTGAGCAGTTCTTC.

This chain connects TRBV19 to TRBJ2-1, with a weak D call TRBD1 (5 bases). Germline CDR1 LNHDA, CDR2 SQIVND (reference sequence). V lost 7 bases, J lost 2 bases, and 18 bases lay in between. The CDR3 loop spans 16 amino acids. The CDR3 DNA follows: TGTGCCAGTACTCCGTCCATGGGGCGGCCCTACAATGAGCAGTTCTTC. Translated: CASTPSMGRPYNEQFF.

This rearrangement joins TRBV11-2 to TRBJ2-1; 7 positions match TRBD2. The length of the CDR3 is 15 residues. The germline V gene encodes CDR1 SGHAT and CDR2 FQNNGV. With 7 bases clipped from V and 6 bases from J, the junction kept 12 bases outside the gene matches. Here the CDR3 reads CASNNRLAVFNEQFF. For the CDR3, the DNA is TGTGCCAGCAACAACCGACTAGCTGTGTTCAATGAGCAGTTCTTC.

A few counts support this clone. The genes are TRBV18 and TRBJ2-7; tentative D call: TRBD1 (6 bases). The germline gives CDR1 KGHSH, CDR2 LQKENI. The V gene lost 3 bases and the J gene lost 7 bases, with 16 bases spanning the gap. CDR3 length: 14 amino acids. This chain's CDR3 is CASSPDRILSEQYF. DNA for the CDR3: TGTGCCAGCTCACCGGACAGAATCCTTAGTGAGCAGTACTTC.